The 24 T cell receptor beta chains below come from one sample, sequenced in a study of CD4+ T cells in melanoma. Repertoires were generated with immunoSEQ multiplex PCR, while TCRdb's copy carries only in-frame clones and drops some. The repertoire consists of about 50,000 clones, with 89% occurring once and the leading ten covering 10% to 15%. Specimen: peripheral blood. These receptors all stem from a human donor with melanoma.

The chain recombines TRBV4-1 with TRBJ2-3; 9 bases fit TRBD2. V shed 1 base and J 1 base; nucleotides not matched to a gene: 12. Germline CDR1 is MGHRA and CDR2 is YSYEKL. This CDR3 has 19 residues. In DNA form, the CDR3 reads TGCGCCAGCAGCCAAGTAAAGGGCGGGGGGGCAGGACGCACAGATACGCAGTATTTT. This translates into CASSQVKGGGAGRTDTQYF.

The chain uses TRBV5-8 and TRBJ1-1; 8 bases are a match to TRBD1. Germline V gives CDR1 SGHTS, CDR2 YDEGEE. This CDR3 is built from 14 residues. V was pared by 4 bases and J by 1 base, with 3 bases of the junction left unmatched. Here the CDR3 DNA reads TGTGCCAGCAGCCTGGGACAGGCGAACACTGAAGCTTTCTTT. Residues: CASSLGQANTEAFF.

The rearrangement links TRBV13 to TRBJ2-3; D remains ambiguous. CDR3 length: 13 amino acids. Per the germline V gene, CDR1 is PRHDT and CDR2 is FYEKMQ (reference sequence). The V gene lost 2 bases and the J gene lost 2 bases, with 5 bases spanning the gap. CDR3 nucleotide sequence: TGTGCCAGCAGCTTACTGTCCACAGATACGCAGTATTTT. Its translation is CASSLLSTDTQYF.

CDR3 bases: TGTGCCAGCTCCGGGACAGGGAAATACGAGCAGTACTTC. Protein product: CASSGTGKYEQYF. The rearrangement uses TRBV18 and TRBJ2-7; 9 positions match TRBD1. CDR1 KGHSH and CDR2 LQKENI come from the germline V gene. V trimming: 6 bases; J trimming: 4 bases; junction bases outside the gene matches: 4. This CDR3 has 13 residues.

The chain uses TRBV19 and TRBJ1-2; possible D gene TRBD1, 5 bases. V lost 9 bases to trimming and J lost 5 bases, with 16 bases between them. Germline V gene lookup returns CDR1 LNHDA and CDR2 SQIVND (reference sequence). The CDR3 consists of 13 residues. The CDR3 bases are TGTGCCAGCACCCGGGACCGGGTTTATGGCTACACCTTC. The encoded protein is CASTRDRVYGYTF.

The gene calls are TRBV21-1 and TRBJ2-7; the D call TRBD1 from the table was never checked on the DNA. TRBV21-1 is deemed a pseudogene. The CDR3 extends over 12 amino acids. Here the CDR3 reads CASSKGHPEQYF. The CDR3 DNA reads as TGTGCCAGCAGCAAAGGGCATCCCGAGCAGTACTTC.

This chain uses TRBV7-2 with TRBJ1-4; D call uncertain. The germline gives CDR1 SGHTA, CDR2 FQGNSA. The CDR3 has 12 amino acids. Trimming took off 2 bases at V and 8 bases at J, with 6 bases between the two ends. The CDR3 sequence is CASSLLGEKLFF. The CDR3 DNA sequence: TGTGCCAGCAGCTTATTGGGCGAAAAACTGTTTTTT.

The chain uses TRBV11-3 and TRBJ2-7; no reliable D call. Germline V CDR1 and CDR2: SGHNT, YENEEA. Trimming left V 4 bases short and J 0 bases short, with 4 bases between. CDR3 size: 12 residues. The CDR3 bases are TGTGCCAGCAGCTCCTCCTCCTACGAGCAGTACTTC. Translated, it gives CASSSSSYEQYF.

The chain combines TRBV5-6 with TRBJ1-4; maybe TRBD1 (6 bases). V gave up 1 base and J gave up 6 bases, with 13 bases separating them. CDR1 and CDR2 (germline): SGHDT, YYEEEE. This CDR3 comprises 15 residues. For the CDR3, the DNA is TGTGCCAGCAGCTTGTTCCAGGGGTGGGATGAAAAACTGTTTTTT. Its translation is CASSLFQGWDEKLFF.

The chain recombines TRBV6-6 with TRBJ2-7, with TRBD1 matching 9 bases. Trimming removed 4 bases from V and 3 bases from J; junction bases left unmatched: 7. The V gene's germline CDR1 is MNHNY and CDR2 SVGAGI (reference sequence). The CDR3 length is 15 residues. The CDR3 protein is CASSFPGQGNYEQYF. CDR3 DNA: TGTGCCAGCAGTTTTCCGGGACAGGGCAACTACGAGCAGTACTTC.

The rearrangement uses TRBV5-4 and TRBJ2-5, with D unresolved. This CDR3 contains 14 residues. V lost 1 base and J lost 2, with 9 bases in between. Germline V gene data show CDR1 as SGHNT and CDR2 as YYREEE (reference sequence). The CDR3 is CASSLKWRQETQYF. The CDR3 DNA sequence: TGTGCCAGCAGCTTGAAGTGGAGACAAGAGACCCAGTACTTC.

Details on this clone: An end of the junction differs from the germline gene, which may be a read error. The V and J genes are TRBV18 and TRBJ1-5; 10 bases line up with TRBD1. Germline CDR1 reads KGHSH; CDR2 reads LQKENI. The CDR3 has 15 amino acids. The CDR3 spells CASSPGQGSNQPQHF. The CDR3 coding sequence is TGTGCCAGCTCACCGGGACAGGGGAGCAACCAGCCCCAGCATTTT.

The chain employs TRBV29-1 and TRBJ2-1; a weak D match, TRBD2 (6 bases). The CDR3 length is 14 residues. V gave up 7 bases and J gave up 0 bases, with 13 bases separating them. Germline CDR1 SQVTM, CDR2 ANQGSEA. The CDR3 sequence: CSAAGYSSYNEQFF. The CDR3 DNA reads TGCAGCGCCGCGGGGTATAGCTCCTACAATGAGCAGTTCTTC.

This chain connects TRBV11-2 to TRBJ1-3, with D tentatively TRBD1 (5 bases). Per the germline V gene, CDR1 is SGHAT and CDR2 is FQNNGV. Trimming pared 5 bases from V and 5 bases from J, leaving 13 bases between. This CDR3 is 14 amino acids long. The CDR3 is CASSPGTARNTIYF. The CDR3 DNA is TGTGCCAGCAGCCCGGGGACGGCGAGAAACACCATATATTTT.

The genes are TRBV11-2 and TRBJ2-7, with D possibly being TRBD1 (5 bases). Looked up from germline, CDR1 is SGHAT and CDR2 is FQNNGV. CDR3 length equals 12 residues. Trimming pared 1 base from V and 6 bases from J, leaving 7 bases between. CDR3 region: CASSLVGVEQYF. CDR3 sequence (DNA): TGTGCCAGCAGCTTAGTAGGGGTCGAGCAGTACTTC.

J is TRBJ2-3 and V is TRBV12-5; TRBD2 matches at 11 bases. The CDR3 consists of 14 residues. The junction had 4 bases not matched to a gene; V was cut back by 5 bases and J by 6 bases. The germline gives CDR1 LGHNT, CDR2 FRNRAP. This chain's CDR3 is CASGQTSGGDTQYF. CDR3 DNA: TGTGCTAGTGGTCAAACTAGCGGGGGTGATACGCAGTATTTT. The full variable domain, its missing parts supplied by reference TRBV12-5 and TRBJ2-3, is DARVTQTPRHKVTEMGQEVTMRCQPILGHNTVFWYRQTMMQGLELLAYFRNRAPLDDSGMPKDRFSAEMPDATLATLKIQPSEPRDSAVYFCASGQTSGGDTQYFGPGTRLTVL.

The J gene is TRBJ2-3, the V gene TRBV6-5; a weak D match, TRBD2 (6 bases). This CDR3 region has 16 residues. V lost 0 bases and J 1 base, leaving 11 bases between the germline ends. Germline loops: CDR1 MNHEY, CDR2 SVGAGI. CDR3 amino acids: CASSYSGGPGTDTQYF. As DNA, the CDR3 is TGTGCCAGCAGTTACTCGGGGGGACCAGGCACAGATACGCAGTATTTT.

This clone was picked up a small number of times. The rearrangement uses TRBV30 and TRBJ1-1; no clear D gene. The CDR3 extends over 12 amino acids. Germline CDR1 is GTSNPN and CDR2 is SVGIG (reference sequence). Trimming removed 3 bases at V and 1 base at J, with 6 bases between. CDR3 protein: CAWRRSNTEAFF. Here the CDR3 DNA reads TGTGCCTGGAGACGGTCGAACACTGAAGCTTTCTTT.

This rearrangement joins TRBV7-2 to TRBJ1-3, with 11 bases aligning to TRBD1. The CDR3 extends over 16 amino acids. In germline, CDR1 is SGHTA, CDR2 FQGNSA. V shed 4 bases, J shed 0 bases, and the junction held 2 bases outside the gene matches. This CDR3 reads CASSWTGGLSGNTIYF. The CDR3 DNA reads TGTGCCAGCAGCTGGACAGGGGGCCTCTCTGGAAACACCATATATTTT.

The chain has TRBV28 and TRBJ2-2; TRBD1 might be the D (8 bases). Germline values: CDR1 MDHEN, CDR2 SYDVKM. Trimming cost V 5 bases and J 7 bases, with 17 bases left between them. This CDR3 comprises 15 residues. DNA for the CDR3: TGTGCCAGCAGTACCGGACAGGGAGGGTACGGGGAGCTGTTTTTT. This encodes CASSTGQGGYGELFF.

The chain links TRBV6-5 to TRBJ2-3; D gene unclear. Germline CDR1 MNHEY, CDR2 SVGAGI. CDR3 size: 15 residues. Deletions cut 3 bases from V and 1 base from J, with 11 bases between. CDR3: CASSYGNWGTDTQYF. The CDR3 coding sequence is TGTGCCAGCAGTTATGGGAATTGGGGCACAGATACGCAGTATTTT.

This sequence joins TRBV11-2 and TRBJ2-7; no reliable D call. Germline-derived CDR1 and CDR2 are SGHAT and FQNNGV. The CDR3 sequence is 13 residues long. V gave up 1 base and J gave up 3 bases, with 7 bases separating them. The CDR3 protein is CASSLVVDYEQYF. The CDR3 DNA reads TGTGCCAGCAGCTTAGTAGTGGACTACGAGCAGTACTTC.

This sequence joins TRBV29-1 and TRBJ1-1; a possible D gene is TRBD1 (6 bases). With 7 bases removed from V and 3 bases from J, the gap between germline ends came to 15 bases. Germline CDR1 SQVTM, CDR2 ANQGSEA. The CDR3 is 13 residues long. The CDR3 nucleotides read TGCAGCGGATACAGGACAGACTACACTGAAGCTTTCTTT. This gives the protein CSGYRTDYTEAFF. Full variable domain (remainder filled in from reference TRBV29-1 and TRBJ1-1): SAVISQKPSRDICQRGTSLTIQCQVDSQVTMMFWYRQQPGQSLTLIATANQGSEATYESGFVIDKFPISRPNLTFSTLTVSNMSPEDSSIYLCSGYRTDYTEAFFGQGTRLTVV.

V gene TRBV9 combines with J gene TRBJ2-1; a possible D gene is TRBD2 (7 bases). Germline CDR1 SGDLS, CDR2 YYNGEE. Trimming shortened V by 4 bases and J by 9 bases, and 17 bases separated the two germline ends. The CDR3 extends over 14 amino acids. The CDR3 here is CASSSPGGGGEQFF. In DNA, the CDR3 is TGTGCCAGCAGCAGCCCCGGGGGCGGGGGTGAGCAGTTCTTC.